This is a list of T cell receptor beta chains from one sample in a study of cytomegalovirus exposure and HLA in healthy donors. Data came from immunoSEQ multiplex PCR; TCRdb stores just in-frame clones and leaves some out. The table includes approximately 150,000 clones, around 67% detected once. Sequencing was carried out using PBMCs. These receptors originate from a woman aged 18-29 years in good health and CMV-seropositive. The CDR3 runs from the conserved cysteine through the conserved F or W. Fields, in order: clone size, V gene, D gene, J gene, CDR3 length, CDR3 protein, CDR3 DNA. D genes are given only for firm matches. The size field is filled for only some rows; it gives once, few, many or a size class.

abundance: once
v_gene: TRBV7-2
d_gene: TRBD2
j_gene: TRBJ2-3
len: 16
CDR3aa: CASSLAGTSVINTQYF
CDR3nt: TGTGCCAGCAGCTTAGCGGGGACTAGCGTGATCAATACGCAGTATTTT

abundance: NA
v_gene: TRBV28
d_gene: TRBD2
j_gene: TRBJ2-3
len: 16
CDR3aa: CASSLNSGRERNTQYF
CDR3nt: TGTGCCAGCAGTCTAAATAGCGGGAGGGAGAGAAATACGCAGTATTTT

abundance: NA
v_gene: TRBV6-5
d_gene: TRBD1
j_gene: TRBJ1-6
len: 14
CDR3aa: CASRSQGANSPLHF
CDR3nt: TGTGCCAGCAGATCACAGGGGGCTAATTCACCCCTCCACTTT

abundance: NA
v_gene: TRBV27
d_gene: NA
j_gene: TRBJ2-7
len: 11
CDR3aa: CASSHNYEQYF
CDR3nt: TGTGCCAGCAGTCACAACTACGAGCAGTACTTC

abundance: few
v_gene: TRBV5-4
d_gene: NA
j_gene: TRBJ2-3
len: 16
CDR3aa: CASSHLLGGRKDTQYF
CDR3nt: TGTGCCAGCAGCCACCTCCTGGGCGGGCGCAAAGATACGCAGTATTTT

abundance: NA
v_gene: TRBV28
d_gene: NA
j_gene: TRBJ2-7
len: 13
CDR3aa: CASSLGAGYEQYF
CDR3nt: TGTGCCAGCAGTTTAGGCGCGGGCTACGAGCAGTACTTC

abundance: NA
v_gene: TRBV18
d_gene: NA
j_gene: TRBJ2-7
len: 14
CDR3aa: CASSPQGSNYEQYF
CDR3nt: TGTGCCAGCTCACCCCAGGGGTCAAATTACGAGCAGTACTTC

abundance: NA
v_gene: TRBV5-6
d_gene: TRBD1
j_gene: TRBJ1-4
len: 12
CDR3aa: CASSWTGGELFF
CDR3nt: TGTGCCAGCAGCTGGACAGGGGGGGAACTGTTTTTT

abundance: NA
v_gene: TRBV15
d_gene: NA
j_gene: TRBJ2-1
len: 13
CDR3aa: CATSRDSYNEQFF
CDR3nt: TGTGCCACCAGCAGGGACAGCTACAATGAGCAGTTCTTC

abundance: few
v_gene: TRBV27
d_gene: TRBD1
j_gene: TRBJ2-5
len: 14
CDR3aa: CASLGQGAGETQYF
CDR3nt: TGTGCCAGCCTCGGACAGGGGGCAGGGGAGACCCAGTACTTC